The 10 T cell receptor beta chains below come from one sample, sequenced in a study of T-cell memory formation after mild COVID-19. TCRdb fed the 5' RACE reads into MiXCR, producing one record per CDR3 protein. Of roughly 220,000 distinct CDR3 sequences detected, around 9.1% appear once; the ten largest clones hold 3.5%. The sequenced sample consisted of PBMCs or a T cell subset sorted from them (not recorded which). These receptors were obtained from a man between 18 and 35 years old who had mild COVID-19 (a few samples of this study predate the infection). Cell type and time point are not known.

This clonotype was detected ten times or more. This chain joins TRBV5-4 and TRBJ2-2; TRBD1 agrees at 9 bases. This CDR3 has 15 residues. CDR1 and CDR2 from the germline V gene are SGHNT and YYREEE (reference sequence). V shed 5 bases, J shed 4 bases, and the junction held 6 bases outside the gene matches. CDR3 coding DNA: TGTGCCAGCAGTTCGGACAGGGGTGGCACCGGGGAGCTGTTTTTT. Protein sequence: CASSSDRGGTGELFF.

The sample holds a few counts of this clonotype. This chain connects TRBV6-1 to TRBJ1-6; 7 positions match TRBD1. The CDR3 sequence is 15 residues long. CDR1 is MNHNS, CDR2 SASEGT, per germline. V was pared by 6 bases and J by 7 bases, with 9 bases of the junction left unmatched. CDR3 in amino acids: CASRIGDRRNSPLHF. DNA of the CDR3: TGTGCCAGCAGGATAGGGGACAGACGAAATTCACCCCTCCACTTT.

V usage is TRBV28 and J usage is TRBJ2-3, with D uncertain. V was trimmed by 2 bases and J by 6 bases, leaving 9 bases between them. This CDR3 is built from 13 residues. Looked up from germline, CDR1 is MDHEN and CDR2 is SYDVKM. The CDR3 sequence is CASSLLEYDTQYF. The CDR3 nucleotides are TGTGCCAGCAGTTTACTAGAGTATGATACGCAGTATTTT.

This clonotype was recorded a few times. The chain carries TRBV15 and TRBJ1-3; maybe TRBD1 (5 bases). The CDR3 spans 17 residues. Per germline, CDR1 LNHNV and CDR2 YYDKDF (reference sequence). Trimming cost V 2 bases and J 0 bases, with 14 bases left between them. CDR3 sequence reads: CATSRKRDSSSGNTIYF. In DNA, the CDR3 is TGTGCCACCAGCAGAAAACGGGACTCCAGCTCTGGAAACACCATATATTTT.

Concerning this clonotype: A read error may explain this, as a much larger clone is one base away. This sequence joins TRBV7-3 and TRBJ2-7, with D maybe TRBD1 (5 bases). From germline, CDR1 is SGHTA and CDR2 FQGTGA. The CDR3 consists of 14 residues. CDR3 loop: CASRLHPGRYEQYV. CDR3 sequence (DNA): TGTGCCAGCCGCTTACACCCAGGGCGCTACGAGCAGTACGTC.

This clonotype was seen ten or more times. The rearrangement uses TRBV20-1 and TRBJ2-1; no definite D call. The CDR3 length is 12 residues. V dropped 5 bases and J dropped 5 bases, with 10 bases sitting between them. The germline V gene encodes CDR1 DFQATT and CDR2 SNEGSKA (reference sequence). CDR3 in DNA: TGCAGTGCTTGGCTGAGGAACAATGAGCAGTTCTTC. Translated: CSAWLRNNEQFF.

The rearrangement uses TRBV12-3 or TRBV12-4 and TRBJ1-2; TRBD1 agrees at 7 bases. With 5 bases clipped from V and 6 bases from J, the junction kept 9 bases outside the gene matches. The CDR3 runs 14 residues. CDR3 bases: TGTGCCAGCAGTCCGTGGACAGGCGACCATGGCTACACCTTC. The encoded protein is CASSPWTGDHGYTF.

The chain carries TRBV18 and TRBJ2-7; D is unresolved. The CDR3 covers 13 residues. The V end lost 0 bases, the J end lost 4 bases, and 7 bases lay between the germline ends. CDR1 KGHSH and CDR2 LQKENI come from the germline V gene. The CDR3 reads CASSPPTRYEQYV. DNA for the CDR3: TGTGCCAGCTCACCACCGACTCGGTACGAGCAGTACGTC.

The chain is built from TRBV5-1 and TRBJ2-7, with D possibly being TRBD1 or TRBD2 (5 bases each). Germline V gene data show CDR1 as SGHRS and CDR2 as YFSETQ. Trimming took 0 bases from V and 2 from J, leaving 9 bases between them. This CDR3 has 14 amino acids. For the CDR3, the DNA is TGCGCCAGCAGCTTGGCGCAGGGAGCCTACGAGCAGTACTTC. Translating it yields CASSLAQGAYEQYF.

The V call is TRBV6-2 or TRBV6-3, the J call TRBJ1-1; D might be TRBD1 (5 bases). Trimming took 0 bases from V and 5 from J, leaving 10 bases between them. This CDR3 has 14 amino acids. The germline CDR1 and CDR2 sequences are MNHEY and SVGEGT. The CDR3 bases are TGTGCCAGCAGTTACTCGGCAGGGCAGACTGAAGCTTTCTTT. This codes for CASSYSAGQTEAFF.